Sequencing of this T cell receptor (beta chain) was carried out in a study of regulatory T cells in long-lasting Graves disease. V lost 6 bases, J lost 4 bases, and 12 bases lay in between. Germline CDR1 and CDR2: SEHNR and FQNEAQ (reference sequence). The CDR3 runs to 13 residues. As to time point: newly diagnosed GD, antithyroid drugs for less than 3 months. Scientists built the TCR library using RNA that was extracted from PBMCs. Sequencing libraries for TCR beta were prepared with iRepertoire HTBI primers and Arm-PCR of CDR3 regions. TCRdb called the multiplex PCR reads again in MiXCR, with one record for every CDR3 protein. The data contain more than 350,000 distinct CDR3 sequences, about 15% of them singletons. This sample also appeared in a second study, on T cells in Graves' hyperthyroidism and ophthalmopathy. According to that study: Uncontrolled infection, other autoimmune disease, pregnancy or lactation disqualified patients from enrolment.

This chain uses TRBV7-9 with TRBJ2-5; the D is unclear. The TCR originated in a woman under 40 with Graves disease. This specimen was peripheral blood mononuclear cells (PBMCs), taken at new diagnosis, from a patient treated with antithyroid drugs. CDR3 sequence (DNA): TGTGCCAGCAGTTTTACTCCCGCAGAGACCCAGTACTTC. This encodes CASSFTPAETQYF. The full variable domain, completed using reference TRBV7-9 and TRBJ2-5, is DTGVSQNPRHKITKRGQNVTFRCDPISEHNRLYWYRQTLGQGPEFLTYFQNEAQLEKSRLLSDRFSAERPKGSFSTLEIQRTEQGDSAMYLCASSFTPAETQYFGPGTRLLVL.